This TCR beta chain was documented in a study of OX40 agonist ivuxolimab in advanced cancers. Systemic immunosuppression or autoimmune disease history was grounds to exclude patients. Data came from immunoSEQ multiplex PCR; TCRdb stores just in-frame clones and leaves some out. The sample includes fewer than 200,000 clones, 85% to 95% of them seen just once. Germline V lookup: CDR1 SGHTA, CDR2 FQGNSA. V shed 5 bases, J shed 1 base, and the junction held 5 bases outside the gene matches. This CDR3 is 14 amino acids long. This clone occurred once. This sequence joins TRBV7-2 and TRBJ2-7; 7 bases match TRBD1. The origin of this receptor is an adult with an advanced solid tumor such as melanoma, head and neck, liver or kidney cancer. Sample: CD4+ or CD8+ T cells sorted from blood, taken in a trial of the OX40 agonist ivuxolimab. As DNA, the CDR3 is TGTGCCAGCAGCGCCCGACAGGGTTCCTACGAGCAGTACTTC. Translated, it gives CASSARQGSYEQYF.